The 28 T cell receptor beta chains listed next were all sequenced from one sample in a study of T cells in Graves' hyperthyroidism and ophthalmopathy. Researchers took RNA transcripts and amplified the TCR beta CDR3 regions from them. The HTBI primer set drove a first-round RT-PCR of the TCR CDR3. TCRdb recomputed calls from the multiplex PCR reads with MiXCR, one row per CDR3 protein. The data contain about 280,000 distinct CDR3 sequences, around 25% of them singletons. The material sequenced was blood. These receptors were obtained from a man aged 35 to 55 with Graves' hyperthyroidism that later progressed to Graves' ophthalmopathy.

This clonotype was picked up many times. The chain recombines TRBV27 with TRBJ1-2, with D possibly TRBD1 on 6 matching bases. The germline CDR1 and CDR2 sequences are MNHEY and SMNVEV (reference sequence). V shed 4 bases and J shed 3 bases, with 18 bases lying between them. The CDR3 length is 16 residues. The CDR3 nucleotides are TGTGCCAGCAGTTCAAATGTTGGACAGCAACACTATGGCTACACCTTC. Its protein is CASSSNVGQQHYGYTF.

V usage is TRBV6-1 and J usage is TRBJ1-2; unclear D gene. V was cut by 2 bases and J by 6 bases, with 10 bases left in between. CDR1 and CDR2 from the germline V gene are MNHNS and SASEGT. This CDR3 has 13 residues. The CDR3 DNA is TGTGCCAGCAGTGAAAGTGGCAGCCATGGCTACACCTTC. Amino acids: CASSESGSHGYTF.

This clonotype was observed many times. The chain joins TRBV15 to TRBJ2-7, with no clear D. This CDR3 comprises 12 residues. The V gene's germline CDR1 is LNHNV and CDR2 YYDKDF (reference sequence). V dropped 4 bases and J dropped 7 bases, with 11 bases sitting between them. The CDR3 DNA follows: TGTGCCACCAGCAAACGGCACGGAGAGCAGTACTTC. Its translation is CATSKRHGEQYF.

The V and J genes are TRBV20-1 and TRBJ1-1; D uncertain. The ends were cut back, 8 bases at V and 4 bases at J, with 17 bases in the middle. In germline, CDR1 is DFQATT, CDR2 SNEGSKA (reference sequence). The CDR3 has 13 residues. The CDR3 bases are TGCAGTAAGTATCCGTCTGAGGCCACTGAAGCTTTCTTT. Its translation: CSKYPSEATEAFF.

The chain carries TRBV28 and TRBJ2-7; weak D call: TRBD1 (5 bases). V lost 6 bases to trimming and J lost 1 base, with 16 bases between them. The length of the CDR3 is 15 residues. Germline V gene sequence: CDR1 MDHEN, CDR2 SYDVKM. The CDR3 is CASRQTRGGSYEQYF. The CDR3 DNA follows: TGTGCCAGCAGGCAAACAAGGGGTGGGTCCTACGAGCAGTACTTC.

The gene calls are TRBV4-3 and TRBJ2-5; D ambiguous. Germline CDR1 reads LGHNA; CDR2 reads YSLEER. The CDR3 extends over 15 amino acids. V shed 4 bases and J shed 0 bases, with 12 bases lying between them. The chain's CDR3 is CASSRTRANQETQYF. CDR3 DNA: TGCGCCAGCAGCCGAACCCGGGCAAACCAAGAGACCCAGTACTTC.

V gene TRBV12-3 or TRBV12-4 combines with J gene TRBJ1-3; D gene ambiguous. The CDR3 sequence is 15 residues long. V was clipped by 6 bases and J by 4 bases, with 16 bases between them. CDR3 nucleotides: TGTGCCAGCAGCTTCCTGACGACGGGAGGAAACACCATATATTTT. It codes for CASSFLTTGGNTIYF.

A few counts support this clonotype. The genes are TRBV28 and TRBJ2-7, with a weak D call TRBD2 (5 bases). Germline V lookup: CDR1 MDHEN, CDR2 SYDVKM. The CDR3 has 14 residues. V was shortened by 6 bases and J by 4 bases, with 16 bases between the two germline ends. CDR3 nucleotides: TGTGCCAGCAGCCTAACGGATGGGAGATACGAGCAGTACTTC. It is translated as CASSLTDGRYEQYF. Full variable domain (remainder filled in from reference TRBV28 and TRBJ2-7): DVKVTQSSRYLVKRTGEKVFLECVQDMDHENMFWYRQDPGLGLRLIYFSYDVKMKEKGDIPEGYSVSREKKERFSLILESASTNQTSMYLCASSLTDGRYEQYFGPGTRLTVT.

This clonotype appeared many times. CDR3 region: CATSRDFSGGYTF. CDR3 DNA: TGTGCCACCAGCAGAGATTTCTCCGGGGGCTACACCTTC. The chain joins TRBV15 to TRBJ1-2; D unresolved. V was pared by 0 bases and J by 8 bases, with 10 bases between. CDR1 is LNHNV, CDR2 YYDKDF, per germline (reference sequence). The CDR3 spans 13 residues. Full variable domain (rest looked up from reference TRBV15 and TRBJ1-2): DAMVIQNPRYQVTQFGKPVTLSCSQTLNHNVMYWYQQKSSQAPKLLFHYYDKDFNNEADTPDNFQSRRPNTSFCFLDIRSPGLGDTAMYLCATSRDFSGGYTFGSGTRLTVV.

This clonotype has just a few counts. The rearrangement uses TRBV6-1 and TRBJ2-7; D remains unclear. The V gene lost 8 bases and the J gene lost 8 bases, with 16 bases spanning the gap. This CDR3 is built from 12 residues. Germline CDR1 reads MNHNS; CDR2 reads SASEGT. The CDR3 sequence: CASGFRSTQQYF. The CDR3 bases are TGTGCCAGCGGGTTTAGGTCTACGCAGCAGTACTTC.

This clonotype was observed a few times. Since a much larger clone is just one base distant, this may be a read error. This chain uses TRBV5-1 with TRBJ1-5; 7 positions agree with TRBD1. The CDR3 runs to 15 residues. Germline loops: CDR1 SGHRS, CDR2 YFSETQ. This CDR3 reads CVSSSTGDSGQPQHF. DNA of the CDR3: TGCGTCAGCAGCTCCACAGGGGATTCGGGTCAGCCCCAGCATTTT. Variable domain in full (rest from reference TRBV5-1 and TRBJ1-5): KAGVTQTPRYLIKTRGQQVTLSCSPISGHRSVSWYQQTPGQGLQFLFEYFSETQRNKGNFPGRFSGRQFSNSRSEMNVSTLELGDSALYLCVSSSTGDSGQPQHFGDGTRLSIL.

CDR3 nucleotide sequence: TGTGCCAGCAGTTCTGGACTAGGCGAGCAGTACTTC. Its protein product is CASSSGLGEQYF. The V call is TRBV12-3 or TRBV12-4, the J call TRBJ2-7; TRBD2 agrees at 7 bases. The CDR3 has 12 amino acids. V gave up 4 bases and J gave up 6 bases; unmatched junction bases: 3.

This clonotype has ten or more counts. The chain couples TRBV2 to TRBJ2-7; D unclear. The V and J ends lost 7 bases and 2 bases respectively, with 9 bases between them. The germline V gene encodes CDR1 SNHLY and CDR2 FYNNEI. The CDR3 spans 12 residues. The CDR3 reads CASKQETYEQYF. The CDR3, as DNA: TGTGCCAGCAAGCAGGAGACCTACGAGCAGTACTTC.

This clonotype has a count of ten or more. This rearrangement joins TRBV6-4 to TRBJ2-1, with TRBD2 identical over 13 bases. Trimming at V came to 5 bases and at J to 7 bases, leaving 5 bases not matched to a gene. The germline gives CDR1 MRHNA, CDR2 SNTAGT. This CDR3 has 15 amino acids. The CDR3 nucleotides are TGTGCCAGCAGTCAACTAGCGGGAGGGGTGAATGAGCAGTTCTTC. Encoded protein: CASSQLAGGVNEQFF.

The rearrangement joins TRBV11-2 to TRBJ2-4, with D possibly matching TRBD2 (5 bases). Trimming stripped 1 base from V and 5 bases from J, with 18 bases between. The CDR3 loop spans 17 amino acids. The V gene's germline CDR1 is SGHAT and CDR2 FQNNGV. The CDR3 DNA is TGTGCCAGCAGCTTAGTGGGGAGTAAAGTCCCCGAAAACATTCAGTACTTC. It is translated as CASSLVGSKVPENIQYF. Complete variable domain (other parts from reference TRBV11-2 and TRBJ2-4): EAGVAQSPRYKIIEKRQSVAFWCNPISGHATLYWYQQILGQGPKLLIQFQNNGVVDDSQLPKDRFSAERLKGVDSTLKIQPAKLEDSAVYLCASSLVGSKVPENIQYFGAGTRLSVL.

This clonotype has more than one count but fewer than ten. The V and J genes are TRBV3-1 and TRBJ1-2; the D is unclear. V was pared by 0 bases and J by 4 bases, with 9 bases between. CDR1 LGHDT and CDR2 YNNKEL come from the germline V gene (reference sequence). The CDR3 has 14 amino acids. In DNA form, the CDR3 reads TGTGCCAGCAGCCAAGATCGGCATCTCTATGGCTACACCTTC. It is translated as CASSQDRHLYGYTF.

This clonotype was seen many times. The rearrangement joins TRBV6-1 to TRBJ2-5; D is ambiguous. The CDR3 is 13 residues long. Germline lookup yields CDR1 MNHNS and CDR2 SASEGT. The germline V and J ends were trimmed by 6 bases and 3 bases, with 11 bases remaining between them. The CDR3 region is CASRETAKETQYF. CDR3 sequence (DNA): TGTGCCAGCAGGGAAACGGCCAAAGAGACCCAGTACTTC.

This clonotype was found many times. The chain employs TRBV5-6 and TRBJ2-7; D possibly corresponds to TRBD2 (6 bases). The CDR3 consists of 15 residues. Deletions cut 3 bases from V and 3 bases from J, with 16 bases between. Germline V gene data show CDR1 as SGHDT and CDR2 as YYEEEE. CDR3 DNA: TGTGCCAGCAGCTCATTAGCGGCTCCCCTCTACGAGCAGTACTTC. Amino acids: CASSSLAAPLYEQYF.

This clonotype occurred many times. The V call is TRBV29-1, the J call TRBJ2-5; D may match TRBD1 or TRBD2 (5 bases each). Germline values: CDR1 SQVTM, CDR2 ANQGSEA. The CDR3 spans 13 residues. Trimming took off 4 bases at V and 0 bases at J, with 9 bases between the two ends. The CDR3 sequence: CSVVGRDQETQYF. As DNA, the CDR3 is TGCAGCGTTGTGGGACGAGACCAAGAGACCCAGTACTTC.

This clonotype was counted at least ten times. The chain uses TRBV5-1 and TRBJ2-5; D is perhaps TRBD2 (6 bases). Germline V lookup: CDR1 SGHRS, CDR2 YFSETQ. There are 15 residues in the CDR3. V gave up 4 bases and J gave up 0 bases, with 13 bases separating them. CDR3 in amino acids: CASSISGPYQETQYF. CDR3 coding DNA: TGCGCCAGCAGCATAAGCGGGCCTTACCAAGAGACCCAGTACTTC.

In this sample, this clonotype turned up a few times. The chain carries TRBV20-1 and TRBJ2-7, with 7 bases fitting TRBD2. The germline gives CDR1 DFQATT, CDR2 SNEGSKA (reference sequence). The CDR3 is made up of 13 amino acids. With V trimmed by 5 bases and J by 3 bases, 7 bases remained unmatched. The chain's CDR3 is CSADPPGGYEQYF. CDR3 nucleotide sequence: TGCAGTGCTGATCCCCCGGGAGGCTACGAGCAGTACTTC.

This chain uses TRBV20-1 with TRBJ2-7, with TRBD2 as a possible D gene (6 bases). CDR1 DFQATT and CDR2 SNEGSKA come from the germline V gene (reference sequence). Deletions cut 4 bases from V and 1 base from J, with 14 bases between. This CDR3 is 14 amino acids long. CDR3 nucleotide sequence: TGCAGTGCTAAAAGGGACTTGCGTTCCTACGAGCAGTACTTC. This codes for CSAKRDLRSYEQYF.

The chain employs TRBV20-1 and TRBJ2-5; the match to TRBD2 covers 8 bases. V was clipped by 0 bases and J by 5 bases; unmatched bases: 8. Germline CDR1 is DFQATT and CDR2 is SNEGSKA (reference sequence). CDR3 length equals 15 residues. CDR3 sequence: CSARDQAGVVETQYF. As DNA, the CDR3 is TGCAGTGCTAGAGACCAAGCGGGAGTGGTGGAGACCCAGTACTTC.

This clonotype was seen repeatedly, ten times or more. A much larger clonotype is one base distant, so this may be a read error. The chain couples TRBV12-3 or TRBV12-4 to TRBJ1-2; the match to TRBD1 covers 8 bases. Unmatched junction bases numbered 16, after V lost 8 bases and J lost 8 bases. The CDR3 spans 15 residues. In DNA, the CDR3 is TGTGCCAGCCACCCGGGGATCGACAGGGGTGCCGGCTACACCTTC. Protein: CASHPGIDRGAGYTF.

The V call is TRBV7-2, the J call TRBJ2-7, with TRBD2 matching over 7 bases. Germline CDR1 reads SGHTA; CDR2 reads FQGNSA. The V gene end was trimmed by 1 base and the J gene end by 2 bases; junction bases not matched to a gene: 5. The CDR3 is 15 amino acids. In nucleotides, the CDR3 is TGTGCCAGCAGCTTAGTGAGCGGGAACGCCTACGAGCAGTACTTC. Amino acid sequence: CASSLVSGNAYEQYF. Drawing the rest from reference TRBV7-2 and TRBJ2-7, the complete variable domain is GAGVSQSPSNKVTEKGKDVELRCDPISGHTALYWYRQSLGQGLEFLIYFQGNSAPDKSGLPSDRFSAERTGGSVSTLTIQRTQQEDSAVYLCASSLVSGNAYEQYFGPGTRLTVT.

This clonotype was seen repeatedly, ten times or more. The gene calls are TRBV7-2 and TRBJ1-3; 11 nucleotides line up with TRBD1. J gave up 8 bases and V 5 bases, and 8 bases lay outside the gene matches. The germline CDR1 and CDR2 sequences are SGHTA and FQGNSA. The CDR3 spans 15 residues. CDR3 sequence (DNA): TGTGCCAGCAGCCCCGGGACAGGGGGTCAGGACACCATATATTTT. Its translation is CASSPGTGGQDTIYF.

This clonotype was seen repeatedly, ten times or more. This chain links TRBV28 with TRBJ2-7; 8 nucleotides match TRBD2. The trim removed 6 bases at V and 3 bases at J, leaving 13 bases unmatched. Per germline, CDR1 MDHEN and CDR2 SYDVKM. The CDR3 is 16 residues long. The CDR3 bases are TGTGCCAGCAGCCCCCCGGGGGGGGGTTATTACTACGAGCAGTACTTC. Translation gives CASSPPGGGYYYEQYF.

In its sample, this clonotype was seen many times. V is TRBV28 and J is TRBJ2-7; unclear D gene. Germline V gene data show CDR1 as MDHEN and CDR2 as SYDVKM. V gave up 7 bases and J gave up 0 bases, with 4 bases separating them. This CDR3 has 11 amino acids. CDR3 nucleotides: TGTGCCAGCACACGCTCCTACGAGCAGTACTTC. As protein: CASTRSYEQYF.